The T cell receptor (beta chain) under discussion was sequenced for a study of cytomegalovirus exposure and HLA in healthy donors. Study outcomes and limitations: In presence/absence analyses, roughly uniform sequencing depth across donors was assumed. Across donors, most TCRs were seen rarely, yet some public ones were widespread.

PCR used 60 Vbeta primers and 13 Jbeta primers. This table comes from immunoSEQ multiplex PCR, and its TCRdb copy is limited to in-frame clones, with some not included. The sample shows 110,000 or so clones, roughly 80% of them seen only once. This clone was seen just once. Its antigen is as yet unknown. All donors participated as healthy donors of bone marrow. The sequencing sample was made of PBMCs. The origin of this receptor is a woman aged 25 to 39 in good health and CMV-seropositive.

CDR3 sequence reads: CASSLVMNTEAFF. The CDR3 nucleotides read TGTGCCAGCAGCCTTGTAATGAACACTGAAGCTTTCTTT. The rearrangement joins TRBV5-5 to TRBJ1-1, with D uncertain. V shed 4 bases and J shed 0 bases, with 7 bases lying between them. Germline CDR1 and CDR2: SGHKS and YYEKEE (reference sequence). This CDR3 has 13 residues.